The next 8 T cell receptor beta chains were all read from a single sample in a study of blood T cell repertoires in COVID-19. Libraries were prepared by immunoSEQ multiplex PCR; TCRdb keeps only in-frame clonotypes and omits some of them. The repertoire holds 650,000 to 800,000 clones, with about 90% as singletons. The specimen sequenced was peripheral blood. The receptors come from a woman between 18 and 30 years old with acute or convalescent COVID-19.

The chain's CDR3 is CASSPSWTGGEVTEAFF. The CDR3 coding sequence is TGTGCCAGCAGCCCCTCCTGGACAGGGGGCGAGGTCACTGAAGCTTTCTTT. The chain links TRBV7-6 to TRBJ1-1; 11 bases are shared with TRBD1. V lost 5 bases, J lost 4 bases, and 12 bases stayed unmatched. CDR1 and CDR2 from the germline V gene are SGHVS and FNYEAQ. This CDR3 contains 17 residues.

The J gene is TRBJ2-1, the V gene TRBV9; tentatively, D is TRBD2 (5 bases). The germline V and J ends were trimmed by 2 bases and 0 bases, with 6 bases remaining between them. The CDR3 totals 14 residues. Per germline, CDR1 SGDLS and CDR2 YYNGEE. CDR3 sequence reads: CASSVGSSYNEQFF. CDR3 nucleotide sequence: TGTGCCAGCAGCGTGGGGAGCTCCTACAATGAGCAGTTCTTC.

This chain links TRBV5-1 with TRBJ2-7; 9 bases are shared with TRBD1. The V gene's germline CDR1 is SGHRS and CDR2 YFSETQ. V was pared by 3 bases and J by 13 bases, with 5 bases of the junction left unmatched. The CDR3 totals 11 residues. The CDR3 nucleotides read TGCGCCAGCAGCTACCGGGACAGGGCATACTTC. This codes for CASSYRDRAYF.

The genes are TRBV11-2 and TRBJ2-3, with D maybe TRBD1 (6 bases). There are 18 residues in the CDR3. Trimming removed 1 base from V and 1 base from J, with 18 bases in between. The germline CDR1 and CDR2 sequences are SGHAT and FQNNGV. The CDR3 reads CASSLGTTGRTRTDTQYF. The DNA for the CDR3 is TGTGCCAGCAGCTTAGGAACAACAGGGCGAACACGCACAGATACGCAGTATTTT.

The chain combines TRBV13 with TRBJ1-5, with 7 bases lining up with TRBD1. The germline gives CDR1 PRHDT, CDR2 FYEKMQ (reference sequence). The CDR3 contains 14 residues. J gave up 5 bases and V 3 bases, and 4 bases lay outside the gene matches. The chain's CDR3 is CASSLGQGDQPQHF. In nucleotides, the CDR3 is TGTGCCAGCAGCTTGGGGCAGGGGGATCAGCCCCAGCATTTT.

V gene TRBV25-1 combines with J gene TRBJ1-1; D is perhaps TRBD1 (6 bases). Per the germline V gene, CDR1 is MGHDK and CDR2 is SYGVNS. This CDR3 is 12 amino acids long. Trimming removed 4 bases at V and 8 bases at J, with 11 bases between. The DNA of the CDR3 is TGTGCCAGCAGTGCAGGGGTTTCCGAAGCTTTCTTT. Translating it yields CASSAGVSEAFF.

The chain joins TRBV7-2 to TRBJ1-2, with TRBD1 matching over 7 bases. The CDR3 extends over 17 amino acids. Germline assignment: CDR1 SGHTA and CDR2 FQGNSA. The V gene end was trimmed by 1 base and the J gene end by 6 bases; junction bases not matched to a gene: 14. In nucleotides, the CDR3 is TGTGCCAGCAGCTTAGAGGGAACGGGAACAGGGGACCATGGCTACACCTTC. Translated, it gives CASSLEGTGTGDHGYTF.

The J gene is TRBJ1-1, the V gene TRBV4-3, with no clear D. Germline V CDR1 and CDR2: LGHNA, YSLEER. The CDR3 runs 16 residues. Between the trimmed V and J ends, which lost 3 bases and 0 bases, there was a span of 14 bases. Here the CDR3 DNA reads TGCGCCAGCAGCCACACATCCACCCATATGAACACTGAAGCTTTCTTT. Translation: CASSHTSTHMNTEAFF.